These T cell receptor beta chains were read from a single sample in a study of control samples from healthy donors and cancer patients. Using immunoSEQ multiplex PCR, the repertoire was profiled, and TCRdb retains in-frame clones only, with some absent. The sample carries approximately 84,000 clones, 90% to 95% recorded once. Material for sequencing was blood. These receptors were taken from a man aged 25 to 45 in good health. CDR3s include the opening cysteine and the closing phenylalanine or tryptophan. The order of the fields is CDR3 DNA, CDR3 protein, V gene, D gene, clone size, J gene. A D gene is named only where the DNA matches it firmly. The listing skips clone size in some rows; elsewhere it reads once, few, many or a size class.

TGTGCCAGCAGCAATATGGGGCGGAAGTGGGTCAGCTCTGGGGCCAACGTCCTGACTTTC CASSNMGRKWVSSGANVLTF TRBV21-1 - - TRBJ2-6
TGTGCCAGCAGCTTCGGCACAGATACGCAGTATTTT CASSFGTDTQYF TRBV11-3 - - TRBJ2-3
TGTGCCAGCAGGGAGGCCAGGGGCGCTGAAGCTTTCTTT CASREARGAEAFF TRBV25-1 - - TRBJ1-1
TGTGCCAGCAGCCCGACAGGGTCATTCTACGAGCAGTACTTC CASSPTGSFYEQYF TRBV6-4 TRBD1 - TRBJ2-7
TGTGCCAGCAGTGATCCGGGACTAGCGGTCTACGAGCAGTACTTC CASSDPGLAVYEQYF TRBV6-2/TRBV6-3 TRBD2 - TRBJ2-7
TGTGCCAGCAGCTTTGGGGGTAGTGAATCACCCCTCCACTTT CASSFGGSESPLHF TRBV5-6 - - TRBJ1-6
TGTGCCAGCAGCCAATCACAAAGCACAGATACGCAGTATTTT CASSQSQSTDTQYF TRBV4-2 - - TRBJ2-3
TGTGCCTGGAGTGTAAGTGACGAGCAGTACTTC CAWSVSDEQYF TRBV30 - - TRBJ2-7
TGCGCCAGCAGCTTGGCCGGGGGTAGCGGGGTCACAGATACGCAGTATTTT CASSLAGGSGVTDTQYF TRBV5-1 TRBD2 - TRBJ2-3
TGTGCCAGCAGCACCGAAAGCTACGAGCAGTACTTC CASSTESYEQYF TRBV7-9 - once TRBJ2-7
TGCGCCAGCACGCCCGGGTGGACGGGAGATGAAAAACTGTTTTTT CASTPGWTGDEKLFF TRBV4-1 - - TRBJ1-4
TGCGCCAGCAGCGAGGGGTACACTGAAGCTTTCTTT CASSEGYTEAFF TRBV5-1 - - TRBJ1-1
TGTGCCAGCAGCCAAGATTGGCCGGGGTTGGGCCCCTACAATGAGCAGTTCTTC CASSQDWPGLGPYNEQFF TRBV3-1/TRBV3-2 - - TRBJ2-1
TGTGCCAGCAGCTTAGTCGCGGGAGATAGATTAGAGACCCAGTACTTC CASSLVAGDRLETQYF TRBV11-1 TRBD2 - TRBJ2-5
TGCGCCAGCAGCTGGAGTGGGACAGGGGGCCGCAATGAAAAACTGTTTTTT CASSWSGTGGRNEKLFF TRBV5-1 TRBD1 once TRBJ1-4
TGTGCCATCACCGACAGTAACAATCAGCCCCAGCATTTT CAITDSNNQPQHF TRBV10-3 - - TRBJ1-5
TGCGCCAGCAGCCAAGTACCGGGACAGGGGGCCTACGAGCAGTACTTC CASSQVPGQGAYEQYF TRBV4-1 TRBD1 - TRBJ2-7
TGCAGTGCTAGAAGGAAAGAGACCCAGTACTTC CSARRKETQYF TRBV20-1 - - TRBJ2-5
TGTGCCAGCAGTTTAGGGACAGGCCCCTCAGGGAAGGACACAGATACGCAGTATTTT CASSLGTGPSGKDTDTQYF TRBV28 TRBD1 - TRBJ2-3
TGTGCCGGCTTAGCAGGAGATACTAACTATGGCTACACCTTC CAGLAGDTNYGYTF TRBV30 - - TRBJ1-2
TGTGCCTGGAGTCGAAACAGGGGCGGTACTGAAGCTTTCTTT CAWSRNRGGTEAFF TRBV30 TRBD1 - TRBJ1-1
TGTGCCACCAGCAGAGAGGGGGGGGCGCTGGCTGGGGCCAACGTCCTGACTTTC CATSREGGALAGANVLTF TRBV15 - - TRBJ2-6
TGTGCCAGTCGGGACCCTAGCCTGGGCACTGAAGCTTTCTTT CASRDPSLGTEAFF TRBV19 - - TRBJ1-1
TGTGCCAGTAGTATTTTGGGAACAGGGATAGAGACCCAGTACTTC CASSILGTGIETQYF TRBV19 - - TRBJ2-5
TGCGCCAGCAGCCAAGAAGGAGGCCGGACAGTTAATGAAAAACTGTTTTTT CASSQEGGRTVNEKLFF TRBV4-1 - - TRBJ1-4
TGTGCCAGCACCGCGTACACTGAAGCTTTCTTT CASTAYTEAFF TRBV12-3/TRBV12-4 - - TRBJ1-1
TGTGCCAGCACCGACGGACTTCCCTCGGATACGCAGTATTTT CASTDGLPSDTQYF TRBV28 - - TRBJ2-3
TGTGCCAGTAGTATAAGCAGGGGCACGAACACTGAAGCTTTCTTT CASSISRGTNTEAFF TRBV19 - - TRBJ1-1
TGTGCCACCCGACAGGCCTATGGCTACACCTTC CATRQAYGYTF TRBV12-3/TRBV12-4 - - TRBJ1-2
TGTGCCAGCAGTGTATCTAGCGGAGGGCAAAATACGCAGTATTTT CASSVSSGGQNTQYF TRBV6-4 TRBD2 - TRBJ2-3
TGTGCCAGCAGTCTTGGACAGGGCATTTACTATGGCTACACCTTC CASSLGQGIYYGYTF TRBV28 TRBD1 - TRBJ1-2
TGCGCCAGCAGCTTGGGGCAGAACTATGGCTACACCTTC CASSLGQNYGYTF TRBV5-1 - - TRBJ1-2